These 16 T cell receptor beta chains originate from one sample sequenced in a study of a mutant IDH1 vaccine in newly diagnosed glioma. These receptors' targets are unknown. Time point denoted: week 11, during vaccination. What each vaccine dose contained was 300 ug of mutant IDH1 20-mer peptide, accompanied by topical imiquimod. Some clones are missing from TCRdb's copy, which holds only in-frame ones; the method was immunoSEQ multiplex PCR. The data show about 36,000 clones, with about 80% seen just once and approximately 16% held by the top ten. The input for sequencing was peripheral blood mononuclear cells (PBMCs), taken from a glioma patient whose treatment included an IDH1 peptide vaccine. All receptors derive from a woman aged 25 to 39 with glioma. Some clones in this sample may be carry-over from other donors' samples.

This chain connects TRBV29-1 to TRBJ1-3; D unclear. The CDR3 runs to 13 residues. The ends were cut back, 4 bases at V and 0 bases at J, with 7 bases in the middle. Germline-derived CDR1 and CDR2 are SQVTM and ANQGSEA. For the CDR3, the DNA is TGCAGCGTTGTGACTTCCTCTGGAAACACCATATATTTT. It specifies CSVVTSSGNTIYF.

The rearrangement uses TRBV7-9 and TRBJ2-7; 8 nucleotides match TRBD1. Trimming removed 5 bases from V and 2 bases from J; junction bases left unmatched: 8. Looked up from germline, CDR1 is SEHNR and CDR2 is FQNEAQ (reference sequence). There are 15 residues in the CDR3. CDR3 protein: CASSPLAGGAYEQYF. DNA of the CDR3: TGTGCCAGCAGCCCCTTGGCAGGGGGCGCCTACGAGCAGTACTTC.

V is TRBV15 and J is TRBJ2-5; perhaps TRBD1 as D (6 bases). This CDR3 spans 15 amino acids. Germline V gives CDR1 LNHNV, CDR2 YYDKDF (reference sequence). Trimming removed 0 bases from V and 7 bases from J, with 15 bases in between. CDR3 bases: TGTGCCACCAGCAGAGATCCAGGGGCGTATGTGACCCAGTACTTC. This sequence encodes CATSRDPGAYVTQYF.

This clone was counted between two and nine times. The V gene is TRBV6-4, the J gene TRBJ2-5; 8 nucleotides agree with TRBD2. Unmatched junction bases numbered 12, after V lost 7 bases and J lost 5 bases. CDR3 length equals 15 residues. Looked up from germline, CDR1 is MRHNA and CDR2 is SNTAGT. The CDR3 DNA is TGTGCCAGCACGGGGTCAAGCGGGAGTAGGGAGACCCAGTACTTC. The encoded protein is CASTGSSGSRETQYF.

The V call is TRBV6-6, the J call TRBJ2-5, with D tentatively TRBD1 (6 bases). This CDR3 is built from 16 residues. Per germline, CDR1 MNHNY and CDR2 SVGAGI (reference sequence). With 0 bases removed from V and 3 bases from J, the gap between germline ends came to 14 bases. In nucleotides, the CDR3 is TGTGCCAGCAGTTACTCTACAGGGACCAAAAAAGAGACCCAGTACTTC. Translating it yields CASSYSTGTKKETQYF.

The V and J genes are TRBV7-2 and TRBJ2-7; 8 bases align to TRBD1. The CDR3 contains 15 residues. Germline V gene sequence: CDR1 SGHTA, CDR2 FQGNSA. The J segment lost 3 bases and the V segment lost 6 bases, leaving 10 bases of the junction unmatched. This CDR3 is CASSLRTGYLYEQYF. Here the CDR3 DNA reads TGTGCCAGCAGTCTCCGGACAGGGTATCTCTACGAGCAGTACTTC.

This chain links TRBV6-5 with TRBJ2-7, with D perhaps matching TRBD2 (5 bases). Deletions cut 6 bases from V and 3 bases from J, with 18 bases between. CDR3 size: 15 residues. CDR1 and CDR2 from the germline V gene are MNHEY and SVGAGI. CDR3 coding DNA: TGTGCCAGCAGCTACGAGAGGGATATGGGCTACGAGCAGTACTTC. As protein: CASSYERDMGYEQYF.

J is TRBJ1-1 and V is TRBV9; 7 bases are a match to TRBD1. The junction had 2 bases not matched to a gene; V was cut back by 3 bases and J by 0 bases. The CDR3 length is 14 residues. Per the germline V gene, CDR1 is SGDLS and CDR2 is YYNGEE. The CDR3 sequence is CASSAGTVNTEAFF. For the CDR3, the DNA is TGTGCCAGCAGCGCCGGGACAGTGAACACTGAAGCTTTCTTT.

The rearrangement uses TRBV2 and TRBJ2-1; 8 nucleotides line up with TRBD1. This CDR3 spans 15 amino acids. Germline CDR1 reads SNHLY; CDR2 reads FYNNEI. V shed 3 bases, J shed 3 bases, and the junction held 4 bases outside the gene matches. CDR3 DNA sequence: TGTGCCAGCAGTGACCGGGACAGGTACTACAATGAGCAGTTCTTC. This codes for CASSDRDRYYNEQFF.

The CDR3: CASSLGGRELFF. The CDR3 nucleotides read TGTGCCAGCAGCCTGGGGGGGAGGGAGCTGTTTTTT. The rearrangement joins TRBV5-6 to TRBJ2-2, with 7 bases fitting TRBD2. V was clipped by 4 bases and J by 9 bases; unmatched bases: 3. CDR3 size: 12 residues. Germline V gene data show CDR1 as SGHDT and CDR2 as YYEEEE.

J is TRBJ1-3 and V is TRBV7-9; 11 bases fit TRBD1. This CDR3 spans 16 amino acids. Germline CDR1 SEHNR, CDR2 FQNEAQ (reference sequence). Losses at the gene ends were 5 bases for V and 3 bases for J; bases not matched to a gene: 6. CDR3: CASSGAGTGGGNTIYF. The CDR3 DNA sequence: TGTGCCAGCAGCGGGGCCGGGACAGGGGGTGGAAACACCATATATTTT.

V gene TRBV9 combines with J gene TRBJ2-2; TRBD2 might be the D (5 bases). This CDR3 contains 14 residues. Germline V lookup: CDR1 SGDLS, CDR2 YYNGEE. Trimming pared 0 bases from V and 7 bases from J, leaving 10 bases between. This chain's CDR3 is CASSVVPAGGELFF. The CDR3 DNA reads TGTGCCAGCAGCGTAGTCCCCGCGGGCGGGGAGCTGTTTTTT.

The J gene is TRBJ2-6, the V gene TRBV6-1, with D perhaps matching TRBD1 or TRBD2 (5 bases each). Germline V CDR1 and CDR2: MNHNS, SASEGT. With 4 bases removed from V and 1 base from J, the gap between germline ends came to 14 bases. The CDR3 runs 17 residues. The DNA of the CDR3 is TGTGCCAGCAGTGGTGTGGGGGTAACATCTGGGGCCAACGTCCTGACTTTC. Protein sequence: CASSGVGVTSGANVLTF.

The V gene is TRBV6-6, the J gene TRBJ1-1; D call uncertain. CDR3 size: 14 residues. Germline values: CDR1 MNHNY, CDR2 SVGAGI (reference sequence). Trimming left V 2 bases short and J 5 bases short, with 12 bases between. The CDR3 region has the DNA TGTGCCAGCAGTTACCCACCCGGAGAAACTGAAGCTTTCTTT. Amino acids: CASSYPPGETEAFF.

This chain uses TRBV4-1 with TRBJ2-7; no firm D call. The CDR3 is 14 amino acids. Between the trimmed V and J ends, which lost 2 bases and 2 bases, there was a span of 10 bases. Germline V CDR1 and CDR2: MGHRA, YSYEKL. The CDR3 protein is CASSQLGDTYEQYF. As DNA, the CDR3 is TGCGCCAGCAGCCAACTTGGCGATACCTACGAGCAGTACTTC.

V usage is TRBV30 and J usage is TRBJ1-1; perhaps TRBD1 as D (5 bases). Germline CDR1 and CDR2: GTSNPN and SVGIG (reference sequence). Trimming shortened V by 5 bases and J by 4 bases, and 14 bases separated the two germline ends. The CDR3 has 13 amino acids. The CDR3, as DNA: TGTGCCTGGCAGGGAGTCTTTGGCACTGAAGCTTTCTTT. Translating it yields CAWQGVFGTEAFF.